The text below deals with one TCR beta chain. Its antigen remains unidentified. These data are taken from a study of T cell responses to AZD1222 COVID-19 vaccine. The study's findings and limits: Baseline serology detected seropositivity in only a handful of AZD1222 recipients.

Trimming took 8 bases from V and 7 from J, leaving 15 bases between them. This CDR3 is 13 amino acids long. Germline V gene data show CDR1 as SNHLY and CDR2 as FYNNEI. Here immunoSEQ multiplex PCR was the method, and the copy in TCRdb shows in-frame clones only, minus some. The data show 15,000 to 20,000 clones, 84% seen once. This TCR was recovered from an adult who received the AZD1222 COVID-19 vaccine. This material consisted of peripheral blood, taken 28 days after the second AZD1222 dose. The chain recombines TRBV2 with TRBJ2-1; perhaps TRBD2 as D (6 bases). The CDR3 nucleotides are TGTGCCAGCTGGCGGGAATGGGGGAATGAGCAGTTCTTC. This encodes CASWREWGNEQFF.